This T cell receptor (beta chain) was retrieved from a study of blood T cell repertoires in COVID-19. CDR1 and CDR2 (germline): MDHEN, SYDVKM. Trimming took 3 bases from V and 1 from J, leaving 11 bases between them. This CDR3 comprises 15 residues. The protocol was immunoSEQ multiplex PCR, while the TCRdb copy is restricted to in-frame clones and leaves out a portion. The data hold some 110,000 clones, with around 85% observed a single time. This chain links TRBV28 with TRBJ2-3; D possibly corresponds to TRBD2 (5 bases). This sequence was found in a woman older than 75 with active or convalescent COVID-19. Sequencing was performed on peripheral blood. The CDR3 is CASSFRLSGTDTQYF. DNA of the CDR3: TGTGCCAGCAGTTTCCGCCTTAGCGGCACAGATACGCAGTATTTT.